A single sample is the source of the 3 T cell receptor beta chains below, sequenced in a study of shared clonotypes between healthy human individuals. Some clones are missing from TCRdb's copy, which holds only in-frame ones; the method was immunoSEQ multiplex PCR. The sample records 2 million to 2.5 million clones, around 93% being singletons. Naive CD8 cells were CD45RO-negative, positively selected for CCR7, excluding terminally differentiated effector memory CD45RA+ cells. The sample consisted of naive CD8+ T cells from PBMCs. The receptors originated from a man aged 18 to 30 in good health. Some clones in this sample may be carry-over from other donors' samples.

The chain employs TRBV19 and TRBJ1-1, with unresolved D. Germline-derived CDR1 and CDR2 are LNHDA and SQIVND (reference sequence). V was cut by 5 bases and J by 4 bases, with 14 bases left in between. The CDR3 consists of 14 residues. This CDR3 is CASSPIGDSTEAFF. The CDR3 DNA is TGTGCCAGTAGTCCAATTGGGGATAGCACTGAAGCTTTCTTT.

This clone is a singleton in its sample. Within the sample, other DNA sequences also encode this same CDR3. This CDR3 reads CASSQGLAATYEQYF. The CDR3 bases are TGCGCCAGCAGCCAGGGACTAGCGGCAACCTACGAGCAGTACTTC. The chain recombines TRBV4-1 with TRBJ2-7; 11 bases match TRBD2. CDR1 and CDR2 (germline): MGHRA, YSYEKL. The CDR3 consists of 15 residues. J lost 2 bases, V lost 3 bases, and 3 bases had no gene match.

The CDR3, as DNA: TGCGCCAGCAGCTTGGATGGGGGGCTGGAAGCTTTCTTT. It is translated as CASSLDGGLEAFF. The chain has TRBV5-1 and TRBJ1-1; the D gene is possibly TRBD1 (6 bases). The CDR3 contains 13 residues. V was shortened by 0 bases and J by 8 bases, with 11 bases between the two germline ends. CDR1 and CDR2 from the germline V gene are SGHRS and YFSETQ. Full variable domain (remainder filled in from reference TRBV5-1 and TRBJ1-1): KAGVTQTPRYLIKTRGQQVTLSCSPISGHRSVSWYQQTPGQGLQFLFEYFSETQRNKGNFPGRFSGRQFSNSRSEMNVSTLELGDSALYLCASSLDGGLEAFFGQGTRLTVV.